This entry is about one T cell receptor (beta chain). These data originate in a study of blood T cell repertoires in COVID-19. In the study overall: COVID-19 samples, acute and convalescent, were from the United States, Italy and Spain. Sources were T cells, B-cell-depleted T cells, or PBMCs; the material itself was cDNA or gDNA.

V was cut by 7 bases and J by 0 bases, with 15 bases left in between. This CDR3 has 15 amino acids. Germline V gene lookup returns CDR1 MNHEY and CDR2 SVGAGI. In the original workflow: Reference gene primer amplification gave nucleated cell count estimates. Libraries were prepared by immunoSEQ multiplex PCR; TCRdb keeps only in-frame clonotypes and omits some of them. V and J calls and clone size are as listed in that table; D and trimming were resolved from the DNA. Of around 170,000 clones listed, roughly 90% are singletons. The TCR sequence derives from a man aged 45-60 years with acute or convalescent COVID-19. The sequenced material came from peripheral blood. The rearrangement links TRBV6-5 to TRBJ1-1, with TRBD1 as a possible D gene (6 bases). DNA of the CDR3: TGTGCCAGCACCCTAAGGGGGAGCATGAACACTGAAGCTTTCTTT. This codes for CASTLRGSMNTEAFF.